These T cell receptor beta chains were read from a single sample in a study of T cell responses to AZD1222 COVID-19 vaccine. The table came from immunoSEQ multiplex PCR; TCRdb's copy has only in-frame clones and leaves some out. The sample contains about 90,000 clones, approximately 85% of which appear only once. The sequenced sample was peripheral blood, obtained on day 0 of AZD1222 vaccination. These receptors came from an adult in good health. Each CDR3 is given with its conserved first and last residue. The order of the fields is V gene, J gene, clone size, D gene, CDR3 DNA, CDR3 protein. A D gene is named only where the DNA matches it firmly. Only some rows state a clone size, as once, few, many or a class for expanded clones.

>TRBV19|TRBJ2-2|-|TRBD2
TGTGCCAGTAGTATAGATCTCGCTAGCGGTACTAACACCGGGGAGCTGTTTTTT
CASSIDLASGTNTGELFF
>TRBV11-2|TRBJ2-1|-|TRBD2
TGTGCCAGCAGCCCCGGGACTAGCGGGGGGGGTGAGCAGTTCTTC
CASSPGTSGGGEQFF
>TRBV18|TRBJ2-3|-|TRBD2
TGTGCCAGCTCACCACCACTAGCGGGAGGAACAGATACGCAGTATTTT
CASSPPLAGGTDTQYF
>TRBV18|TRBJ1-2|-|TRBD1
TGTGCCAGCTCACCGATGAGACCGGGACAGGGAAGCTATGGCTACACCTTC
CASSPMRPGQGSYGYTF
>TRBV2|TRBJ2-7|-|-
TGTGCCAGCGCCGGCAGCTACGAGCAGTACTTC
CASAGSYEQYF
>TRBV7-3|TRBJ2-5|few|-
TGTGCCAGCAGCGCGTCTGGAGGCCAAGAGACCCAGTACTTC
CASSASGGQETQYF
>TRBV28|TRBJ1-2|-|-
TGTGCCAGCAGTCGAGGGGGCTACACCTTC
CASSRGGYTF
>TRBV3-1/TRBV3-2|TRBJ2-5|few|-
TGTGCCAGCAGCCAAGATCTAGCCGAGGAGACCCAGTACTTC
CASSQDLAEETQYF
>TRBV28|TRBJ2-5|once|-
TGTGCCAGCAGTTTCGATCTAGAAGAGACCCAGTACTTC
CASSFDLEETQYF
>TRBV5-6|TRBJ1-3|-|-
TGTGCCAGCAGCTTGGGCAGGGCGAGAAACACCATATATTTT
CASSLGRARNTIYF
>TRBV18|TRBJ1-5|-|-
TGTGCCAGCTCACCCTCGGGGAATCAGCCCCAGCATTTT
CASSPSGNQPQHF
>TRBV12-3/TRBV12-4|TRBJ1-1|-|-
TGTGCCAGCAGGGCCCTCATGAACACTGAAGCTTTCTTT
CASRALMNTEAFF
>TRBV29-1|TRBJ2-3|-|TRBD1
TGCAGCGTTGAAGATCTTATTCGGACAGGCTCTAGCACAGATACGCAGTATTTT
CSVEDLIRTGSSTDTQYF
>TRBV15|TRBJ1-3|-|-
TGTGCCACCAGCAGACCGGCCACATTTGGGCGAAACACCATATATTTT
CATSRPATFGRNTIYF
>TRBV5-1|TRBJ1-2|-|TRBD1
TGCGCCAGCAGCCTGGGACAGCAGCCTATGGGTGGCTACACCTTC
CASSLGQQPMGGYTF
>TRBV11-3|TRBJ2-1|-|-
TGTGCCAGCACCACCCACTCTGCAAACAATGAGCAGTTCTTC
CASTTHSANNEQFF
>TRBV7-8|TRBJ2-1|-|TRBD2
TGTGCCAGCAGCCAGGGAACTAGCGGGACGTTCAATGAGCAGTTCTTC
CASSQGTSGTFNEQFF
>TRBV7-8|TRBJ1-6|-|TRBD1
TGTGCCAGCAGCTTAGGGACAGGGGTTTCACCCCTCCACTTT
CASSLGTGVSPLHF
>TRBV3-1/TRBV3-2|TRBJ2-7|-|-
TGTGCCAGCAGCCAAGATCAGGGGGGGGAGCAGTACTTC
CASSQDQGGEQYF
>TRBV11-3|TRBJ2-1|-|-
TGTGCCAGCAGCTTAGGACCCGCCAAGGCAGGTCCCTACAATGAGCAGTTCTTC
CASSLGPAKAGPYNEQFF
>TRBV6-5|TRBJ2-5|-|-
TGTGCCAGCAGGTACGGGAGTAACCAAGAGACCCAGTACTTC
CASRYGSNQETQYF
>TRBV7-9|TRBJ1-2|-|-
TGTGCCAGCAGCCGTCCCGGGCAGGAGCCCAACTATGGCTACACCTTC
CASSRPGQEPNYGYTF
>TRBV7-2|TRBJ2-1|-|-
TGTGCCAGCAGCTTAGCGCCCAATGAGCAGTTCTTC
CASSLAPNEQFF
>TRBV6-4|TRBJ1-1|-|-
TGTGCCAGCAGTGAAGCCGTGGGCACTGAAGCTTTCTTT
CASSEAVGTEAFF
>TRBV18|TRBJ2-2|-|-
TGTGCCAGCTCACCAAGGGTCCGGACGAACACCGGGGAGCTGTTTTTT
CASSPRVRTNTGELFF
>TRBV6-6|TRBJ2-3|-|-
TGTGCCAGCAACACCGGGACATACACAGATACGCAGTATTTT
CASNTGTYTDTQYF
>TRBV7-2|TRBJ2-7|once|TRBD1
TGTGCCAGCAGCTTAGGCGGACAGGGGCCCCCCTCCTACGAGCAGTACTTC
CASSLGGQGPPSYEQYF
>TRBV18|TRBJ1-1|-|-
TGTGCCAGCTCACTCCAACCCGTGGGAAACACTGAAGCTTTCTTT
CASSLQPVGNTEAFF